The next 22 T cell receptor beta chains were all read from a single sample in a study of shared clonotypes between healthy human individuals. The table came from immunoSEQ multiplex PCR; TCRdb's copy has only in-frame clones and leaves some out. The table shows about 2.1 million clones, with about 93% occurring only once. CD8 cells classed as naive were CD45RO-negative and positively selected for CCR7, excluding terminally differentiated effector memory CD45RA+ cells. Material for sequencing was naive CD8+ T cells from PBMCs. These receptors originate from a man aged 18 to 35 in good health. Some clones in this sample may be carry-over from other donors' samples.

This chain connects TRBV27 to TRBJ2-7; 9 positions agree with TRBD2. Germline CDR1 MNHEY, CDR2 SMNVEV (reference sequence). There are 13 residues in the CDR3. V trimming: 4 bases; J trimming: 5 bases; junction bases outside the gene matches: 3. The CDR3 nucleotides read TGTGCCAGCAGTTCCTTAGCGGGGGACGAGCAGTACTTC. Its protein is CASSSLAGDEQYF.

The chain combines TRBV7-9 with TRBJ2-1; D unresolved. The CDR3 loop spans 12 amino acids. Germline lookup yields CDR1 SEHNR and CDR2 FQNEAQ (reference sequence). The ends were cut back, 1 base at V and 5 bases at J, with 3 bases in the middle. CDR3 DNA: TGTGCCAGCAGCTTAGTCCACAATGAGCAGTTCTTC. It codes for CASSLVHNEQFF.

J is TRBJ2-7 and V is TRBV19; 9 positions match TRBD2. J gave up 3 bases and V 6 bases, and 9 bases lay outside the gene matches. Germline loops: CDR1 LNHDA, CDR2 SQIVND (reference sequence). The CDR3 loop spans 15 amino acids. CDR3 region: CASRIRPSGNYEQYF. The CDR3 nucleotides are TGTGCCAGTAGAATCCGGCCTAGCGGGAACTACGAGCAGTACTTC.

The rearrangement uses TRBV11-2 and TRBJ2-1, with 11 nucleotides matching TRBD2. The CDR3 contains 14 residues. The V gene end was trimmed by 5 bases and the J gene end by 14 bases; junction bases not matched to a gene: 11. CDR1 is SGHAT, CDR2 FQNNGV, per germline. The CDR3 region is CASSLSGRAFFEFF. The CDR3 bases are TGTGCCAGCAGCCTTAGCGGGAGGGCCTTTTTTGAGTTCTTC.

The J gene is TRBJ2-7, the V gene TRBV28; TRBD2 is a possible D gene (6 bases). Germline values: CDR1 MDHEN, CDR2 SYDVKM. This CDR3 spans 13 amino acids. V lost 6 bases, J lost 4 bases, and 13 bases lay in between. CDR3 DNA: TGTGCCAGCAGCCCGGTGGAGGGGTACGAGCAGTACTTC. Its protein product is CASSPVEGYEQYF.

J is TRBJ2-1 and V is TRBV7-9; TRBD2 might be the D (6 bases). The ends were cut back, 11 bases at V and 1 base at J, with 12 bases in the middle. This CDR3 has 13 amino acids. Looked up from germline, CDR1 is SEHNR and CDR2 is FQNEAQ (reference sequence). DNA of the CDR3: TGTGCCCTCCGCGGGGCATCCTACAATGAGCAGTTCTTC. Protein product: CALRGASYNEQFF.

The chain combines TRBV27 with TRBJ1-1; D not certain. Germline V CDR1 and CDR2: MNHEY, SMNVEV (reference sequence). Trimming shortened V by 0 bases and J by 0 bases, and 8 bases separated the two germline ends. This CDR3 is 15 amino acids long. The CDR3 DNA sequence: TGTGCCAGCAGTTTATCGCGCGCGTTGAACACTGAAGCTTTCTTT. Protein: CASSLSRALNTEAFF.

The chain combines TRBV7-8 with TRBJ2-7, with unresolved D. V lost 2 bases and J 3 bases, leaving 5 bases between the germline ends. Germline V CDR1 and CDR2: SGHVS, FQNEAQ. The CDR3 covers 12 residues. In DNA form, the CDR3 reads TGTGCCAGCAGCTTACCTGACTACGAGCAGTACTTC. Translated: CASSLPDYEQYF.

The rearrangement links TRBV19 to TRBJ2-2; weak D call: TRBD2 (6 bases). Germline values: CDR1 LNHDA, CDR2 SQIVND (reference sequence). V was shortened by 7 bases and J by 4 bases, with 25 bases between the two germline ends. The CDR3 totals 18 residues. The CDR3 protein is CASITLGSRDQVTGELFF. In DNA form, the CDR3 reads TGTGCCAGTATCACACTGGGGTCGCGGGATCAGGTCACCGGGGAGCTGTTTTTT. Full variable domain (remainder filled in from reference TRBV19 and TRBJ2-2): DGGITQSPKYLFRKEGQNVTLSCEQNLNHDAMYWYRQDPGQGLRLIYYSQIVNDFQKGDIAEGYSVSREKKESFPLTVTSAQKNPTAFYLCASITLGSRDQVTGELFFGEGSRLTVL.

This chain links TRBV27 with TRBJ2-1, with 9 bases matching TRBD1. V was pared by 6 bases and J by 10 bases, with 22 bases of the junction left unmatched. Germline lookup yields CDR1 MNHEY and CDR2 SMNVEV (reference sequence). The CDR3 consists of 18 residues. CDR3 loop: CASRNRDRVLGPPREQFF. CDR3 DNA sequence: TGTGCCAGCAGAAACCGGGACAGGGTGTTGGGACCCCCCAGGGAGCAGTTCTTC.

The rearrangement uses TRBV27 and TRBJ2-7; 10 bases are a match to TRBD2. The V gene end was trimmed by 6 bases and the J gene end by 6 bases; junction bases not matched to a gene: 11. Per the germline V gene, CDR1 is MNHEY and CDR2 is SMNVEV (reference sequence). The CDR3 covers 15 residues. CDR3 coding DNA: TGTGCCAGCAGATATCTAGCGGGAGTAGGGGGCGAGCAGTACTTC. Translation: CASRYLAGVGGEQYF.

This clone showed up just once. The identical CDR3 is also encoded by other nucleotide sequences in the sample. The V call is TRBV7-9, the J call TRBJ2-5, with unresolved D. CDR1 is SEHNR and CDR2 is FQNEAQ in the germline V gene (reference sequence). Trimming took off 5 bases at V and 4 bases at J, with 8 bases between the two ends. The CDR3 totals 12 residues. DNA for the CDR3: TGTGCCAGCAGCCGGACCGGAGAGACCCAGTACTTC. The encoded protein is CASSRTGETQYF.

This clone was observed a few times. The V and J genes are TRBV28 and TRBJ1-1; no clear D gene. Trimming pared 4 bases from V and 6 bases from J, leaving 12 bases between. The CDR3 sequence is 13 residues long. The germline CDR1 and CDR2 sequences are MDHEN and SYDVKM. CDR3 bases: TGTGCCAGCAGTTCCATTCCCATCGCTGAAGCTTTCTTT. Its protein is CASSSIPIAEAFF.

The rearrangement links TRBV29-1 to TRBJ2-7, with D hard to call. The V gene's germline CDR1 is SQVTM and CDR2 ANQGSEA. V lost 6 bases, J lost 2 bases, and 14 bases lay in between. The CDR3 extends over 13 amino acids. The CDR3 DNA sequence: TGCAGCGTCCTGAATGGAAGCGCCTACGAGCAGTACTTC. It is translated as CSVLNGSAYEQYF.

The V gene is TRBV30, the J gene TRBJ2-3; D might be TRBD1 or TRBD2, each matching 5 bases. This CDR3 spans 15 amino acids. V was cut by 0 bases and J by 2 bases, with 12 bases left in between. Germline loops: CDR1 GTSNPN, CDR2 SVGIG (reference sequence). CDR3 protein: CAWSVRGRLTDTQYF. In DNA, the CDR3 is TGTGCCTGGAGTGTACGGGGCAGGCTCACAGATACGCAGTATTTT.

The chain employs TRBV11-3 and TRBJ2-2; TRBD1 aligns across 9 bases. Trimming took 5 bases from V and 3 from J; bases not matched to a gene: 7. The CDR3 covers 16 residues. Germline loops: CDR1 SGHNT, CDR2 YENEEA. The CDR3 coding sequence is TGTGCCAGCAGCACTGGACAGGGGCCGGACACCGGGGAGCTGTTTTTT. Its translation: CASSTGQGPDTGELFF. The complete variable domain, with remaining parts taken from reference TRBV11-3 and TRBJ2-2, reads EAGVVQSPRYKIIEKKQPVAFWCNPISGHNTLYWYLQNLGQGPELLIRYENEEAVDDSQLPKDRFSAERLKGVDSTLKIQPAELGDSAVYLCASSTGQGPDTGELFFGEGSRLTVL.

The CDR3: CASIGGSSSYEQYF. The CDR3 DNA reads as TGTGCCAGTATTGGTGGGTCGAGCTCCTACGAGCAGTACTTC. The rearrangement uses TRBV19 and TRBJ2-7; no clear D. CDR1 and CDR2 (germline): LNHDA, SQIVND (reference sequence). This CDR3 has 14 residues. Trimming took 7 bases from V and 0 from J, leaving 13 bases between them.

The chain carries TRBV11-2 and TRBJ1-1; the D gene is possibly TRBD1 (5 bases). CDR1 and CDR2 from the germline V gene are SGHAT and FQNNGV. The germline V and J ends were trimmed by 0 bases and 3 bases, with 11 bases remaining between them. This CDR3 contains 15 residues. CDR3 nucleotides: TGTGCCAGCAGCTTAGATTATGCGGGGGACACTGAAGCTTTCTTT. Its translation is CASSLDYAGDTEAFF.

The rearrangement joins TRBV6-5 to TRBJ1-2; 8 bases are shared with TRBD1. The CDR3 spans 13 residues. Germline CDR1 reads MNHEY; CDR2 reads SVGAGI. J was trimmed by 8 bases and V by 0 bases; bases with no gene match: 2. The CDR3 is CASSYSRQGGYTF. CDR3 nucleotide sequence: TGTGCCAGCAGTTACTCGAGACAGGGGGGCTACACCTTC.

V is TRBV9 and J is TRBJ1-3; the D is unclear. Germline CDR1 and CDR2: SGDLS and YYNGEE. The ends were cut back, 4 bases at V and 0 bases at J, with 14 bases in the middle. This CDR3 region has 16 residues. CDR3 sequence: CASSSGRDDSGNTIYF. As DNA, the CDR3 is TGTGCCAGCAGCTCTGGACGGGATGACTCTGGAAACACCATATATTTT.

The J gene is TRBJ1-1, the V gene TRBV7-9; a possible D gene is TRBD1 (5 bases). Looked up from germline, CDR1 is SEHNR and CDR2 is FQNEAQ (reference sequence). Trimming cost V 5 bases and J 3 bases, with 7 bases left between them. This CDR3 is built from 12 residues. CDR3 sequence: CASSAGYTEAFF. For the CDR3, the DNA is TGTGCCAGCAGCGCAGGGTACACTGAAGCTTTCTTT.

This clone has only one observation. V gene TRBV27 combines with J gene TRBJ1-2; 7 bases are a match to TRBD1. The trim removed 0 bases at V and 0 bases at J, leaving 7 bases unmatched. CDR3 length: 17 amino acids. Germline CDR1 reads MNHEY; CDR2 reads SMNVEV (reference sequence). The CDR3 DNA reads TGTGCCAGCAGTTTATCGATACGGGACAGCGCTAACTATGGCTACACCTTC. As protein: CASSLSIRDSANYGYTF.